These T cell receptor beta chains were read from a single sample in a study of regulatory T cells in long-lasting Graves disease. TCRdb itself ran the multiplex PCR reads through MiXCR, one entry per CDR3 protein. The sample includes over 500,000 distinct CDR3 sequences, 15% to 20% of them seen just once. These data also featured in a second study, about T cells in Graves' hyperthyroidism and ophthalmopathy.

The specimen comprised peripheral blood mononuclear cells (PBMCs), sampled at new diagnosis, from a patient treated with antithyroid drugs. Receptors were obtained from a woman aged 30 to 39 with Graves disease. Each CDR3 is given with its conserved first and last residue. D genes are given only for firm matches. Some rows have no size entry. The others give once, few or many, or a class for an expanded clone.

J gene | V gene | clone size | D gene | CDR3 DNA | CDR3 protein
TRBJ2-5 | TRBV20-1 | few | TRBD2 | TGCAGTGCACCCGGGGAGGGTGAGACCCAGTACTTC | CSAPGEGETQYF
TRBJ2-5 | TRBV18 | - | - | TGTGCCAGCTCACCCCTACAGGGAATCGAGACCCAGTACTTC | CASSPLQGIETQYF
TRBJ2-1 | TRBV6-1 | many | - | TGTGCCAGCAGGATGGTTGGCGGGGAGCAGTTCTTC | CASRMVGGEQFF
TRBJ2-1 | TRBV20-1 | few | TRBD2 | TGCAGTGCTAGATCACTAGCGGGGGGCAATTACAATGAGCAGTTCTTC | CSARSLAGGNYNEQFF
TRBJ1-2 | TRBV2 | many | TRBD1 | TGTGCCAGCAGCGTACAGGGGGGATATGGCTACACCTTC | CASSVQGGYGYTF
TRBJ2-7 | TRBV5-6 | - | - | TGTGCCAGCAGCTTGAATAGCGGCCACTACGAGCAGTACTTC | CASSLNSGHYEQYF
TRBJ1-6 | TRBV6-4 | - | - | TGTGCCAGCAGTTATCTAGAGAATTCACCCCTCCACTTT | CASSYLENSPLHF
TRBJ2-1 | TRBV6-2/TRBV6-3 | - | - | TGTGCCAGCCGGGACGAAAAAAATGAGCAGTTCTTC | CASRDEKNEQFF
TRBJ2-7 | TRBV3-1 | - | - | TGTGCCAGCAGCCAAGTCAGGGTCGGTAATGAGCAGTACTTC | CASSQVRVGNEQYF
TRBJ2-7 | TRBV6-1 | many | TRBD2 | TGTGCCAGCAGGGCTAGCGGCGAGCAGTACTTC | CASRASGEQYF
TRBJ1-5 | TRBV4-2 | - | - | TGTGCCAGCAGCCAAGGGACCATGGGTCAGCCCCAGCATTTT | CASSQGTMGQPQHF
TRBJ2-3 | TRBV28 | many | TRBD2 | TGTGCCAGCAGTTTATGGCTGACTAGCCCAGATACGCAGTATTTT | CASSLWLTSPDTQYF
TRBJ2-7 | TRBV28 | - | - | TGTGCCAGCGACCAGGGGTGGGCCTACGAGCAGTACTTC | CASDQGWAYEQYF
TRBJ1-4 | TRBV28 | many | TRBD1 | TGTGCCAGCAACAAACCCCCGGGACAGGGTAGAAAACTGTTTTTT | CASNKPPGQGRKLFF
TRBJ2-3 | TRBV19 | - | TRBD2 | TGTGCCAGTAGTATGGCGGGAGGCACAGATACGCAGTATTTT | CASSMAGGTDTQYF
TRBJ2-7 | TRBV29-1 | - | TRBD1 | TGCAGCGTTTGCCAGGGGGCCTACGAGCAGTACTTC | CSVCQGAYEQYF
TRBJ2-7 | TRBV12-3/TRBV12-4 | few | - | TGTGCCAGCAGCCGAATGCAGGGGGGCGAGCAGTACTTC | CASSRMQGGEQYF
TRBJ1-2 | TRBV28 | many | - | TGTGCCAGCAAGGCCGGGACAAGGAACTATGGCTACACCTTC | CASKAGTRNYGYTF
TRBJ1-1 | TRBV24-1 | few | TRBD1 | TGTGCCACCAGTGATTTGCAGGGGAACAGGGGAGCTTTCTTT | CATSDLQGNRGAFF
TRBJ1-3 | TRBV7-9 | - | - | TGTGCCAGCAGCTTAATCAGCTCTGGAAACACCATATATTTT | CASSLISSGNTIYF
TRBJ1-3 | TRBV28 | few | - | TGTGCCAGCAGTTTAGGCCGTCCCAGGTCCGGAAACACCATATATTTT | CASSLGRPRSGNTIYF
TRBJ2-3 | TRBV20-1 | few | - | TGCAGTGCTAGAGATTGGGGGGCTGGCGCAGATACGCAGTATTTT | CSARDWGAGADTQYF
TRBJ1-1 | TRBV18 | many | - | TGTGCCAGCTCACCAGGGCCGGGGACGAACACTGAAGCTTTCTTT | CASSPGPGTNTEAFF
TRBJ1-2 | TRBV30 | - | - | TGTGCCTGGAGTGTACTCGACAGCACTGGCTACACCTTC | CAWSVLDSTGYTF
TRBJ2-1 | TRBV6-1 | few | - | TGTGCCAGCAGTGAGCAGGGGATGAATGAGCAGTTCTTC | CASSEQGMNEQFF
TRBJ1-4 | TRBV5-6 | - | TRBD1 | TGTGCCAGCAGCTGGAAGACAGGGACCAAAAATGAAAAACTGTTTTTT | CASSWKTGTKNEKLFF
TRBJ1-1 | TRBV12-3/TRBV12-4 | many | - | TGTGCCAGCAGAGTCGTGGACATCCAACGGTCGAGGGAAGCTTTCTTT | CASRVVDIQRSREAFF
TRBJ2-3 | TRBV20-1 | few | - | TGCAGTGCCGACAGCCTAAGCACAGATACGCAGTATTTT | CSADSLSTDTQYF
TRBJ2-5 | TRBV27 | few | - | TGTGCCAGCAGACCTGGGACCGGGACAGAGACCCAGTACTTC | CASRPGTGTETQYF
TRBJ2-1 | TRBV5-1 | few | TRBD2 | TGCGCCAGCAGCTCCCCTATCGCCCTAGCGGGGTTAAGTAATGAGCAGTTCTTC | CASSSPIALAGLSNEQFF
TRBJ2-3 | TRBV30 | - | TRBD2 | TGTGCCGTTTACCGACTAGCGGGAGGTTCAGATACGCAGTATTTT | CAVYRLAGGSDTQYF
TRBJ2-7 | TRBV19 | - | - | TGTGCCAGTAGTATAAGGTCGGGGAGAGGACCCTCCTACGAGCAGTACTTC | CASSIRSGRGPSYEQYF
TRBJ2-5 | TRBV3-1 | once | TRBD1 | TGTGCCAGCAGGCCCGACAGGGGCGGAGAAGAGACCCAGTACTTC | CASRPDRGGEETQYF
TRBJ2-3 | TRBV2 | many | - | TGTGCCAGCAGTGAAGGCAGGGGTTTTGGAGCAGATACGCAGTATTTT | CASSEGRGFGADTQYF
TRBJ1-2 | TRBV4-1 | - | - | TGCGCCAGCAGCCAAGATAGGGCGAACTATGGCTACACCTTC | CASSQDRANYGYTF
TRBJ2-7 | TRBV29-1 | few | - | TGCAGCGTTGAAGTAGTGGGCGAGCAGTACTTC | CSVEVVGEQYF
TRBJ1-2 | TRBV12-3/TRBV12-4 | many | - | TGTGCCAGCACGCCAGGGAATAACTATGGCTACACCTTC | CASTPGNNYGYTF
TRBJ2-1 | TRBV19 | few | TRBD2 | TGTGCCAGTAGTATTAAGGGGACTAGCGGGAGGGCCGTAAATTATAATGAGCAGTTCTTC | CASSIKGTSGRAVNYNEQFF
TRBJ2-7 | TRBV28 | many | TRBD1 | TGTGCCAGCAGGGTAACAGGGGGCGCAGTCTACGAGCAGTACTTC | CASRVTGGAVYEQYF
TRBJ1-2 | TRBV28 | many | - | TGTGCCAGCAGCTCGGACTATGGCTACACCTTC | CASSSDYGYTF
TRBJ1-1 | TRBV6-1 | - | - | TGTGCCAGCTTTTATTCGGGGTCGAACACTGAAGCTTTCTTT | CASFYSGSNTEAFF
TRBJ2-5 | TRBV28 | - | TRBD2 | TGTGCCAGCAGCCCTACGGGGGGGGGGGCCAGGGAGACCCAGTACTTC | CASSPTGGGARETQYF
TRBJ2-7 | TRBV5-1 | - | - | TGCGCCAGCAGCTTGAAGGGGTCCTTTCTACACGAGCAGTACTTC | CASSLKGSFLHEQYF
TRBJ2-1 | TRBV28 | many | - | TGTGCCAGCGGGGGCCTTGCCAATGAGCAGTTCTTC | CASGGLANEQFF
TRBJ2-5 | TRBV28 | many | TRBD2 | TGTGCCAGCCGGCCTAGCGGGAAGTCGACCCAGTACTTC | CASRPSGKSTQYF
TRBJ1-5 | TRBV6-1 | many | TRBD1 | TGTGCCAGCAGAAACGTACAGGGGGCGACCCCCTATAGCAATCAGCCCCAGCATTTT | CASRNVQGATPYSNQPQHF
TRBJ2-1 | TRBV20-1 | few | TRBD2 | TGCAGTGCTCGGACTAGCTCAAATGGGGGGGAGCAGTTCTTC | CSARTSSNGGEQFF
TRBJ2-5 | TRBV27 | - | - | TGTGCCAGCAGTTCCGACAGGTTGGGGGGAGGGGAGACCCAGTACTTC | CASSSDRLGGGETQYF
TRBJ2-6 | TRBV7-3 | few | - | TGTGCCAGCAGCTTCATCAGGGGAAGCTCTGGGGCCAACGTCCTGACTTTC | CASSFIRGSSGANVLTF
TRBJ2-5 | TRBV10-2 | few | - | TGCGCCAGCAGTGTCGCAGCTTGGGAGACCCAGTACTTC | CASSVAAWETQYF
TRBJ2-7 | TRBV27 | many | TRBD2 | TGTGCCAGCAGGCTGACTAGCGGAACCTACGAGCAGTACTTC | CASRLTSGTYEQYF
TRBJ1-4 | TRBV20-1 | - | TRBD1 | TGCAGTGCTGAATTCCGGGACAGGGGGCTCCCTTTTGAAAAACTGTTTTTT | CSAEFRDRGLPFEKLFF
TRBJ2-2 | TRBV3-1 | many | - | TGTGCCAGCAGCCAAACAACCGGGGAGCTGTTTTTT | CASSQTTGELFF